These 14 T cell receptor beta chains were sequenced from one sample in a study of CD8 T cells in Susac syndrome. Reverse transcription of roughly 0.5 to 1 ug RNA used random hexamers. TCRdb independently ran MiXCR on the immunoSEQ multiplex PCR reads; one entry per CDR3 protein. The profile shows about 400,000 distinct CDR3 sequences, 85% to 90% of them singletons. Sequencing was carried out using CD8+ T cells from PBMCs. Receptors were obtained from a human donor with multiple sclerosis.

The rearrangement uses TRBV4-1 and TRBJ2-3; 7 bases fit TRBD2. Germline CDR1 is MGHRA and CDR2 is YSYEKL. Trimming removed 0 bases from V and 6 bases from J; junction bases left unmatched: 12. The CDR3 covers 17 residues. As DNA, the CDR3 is TGCGCCAGCAGCCAAGATGGGCTAGCGGACGGAAGGGATACGCAGTATTTT. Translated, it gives CASSQDGLADGRDTQYF.

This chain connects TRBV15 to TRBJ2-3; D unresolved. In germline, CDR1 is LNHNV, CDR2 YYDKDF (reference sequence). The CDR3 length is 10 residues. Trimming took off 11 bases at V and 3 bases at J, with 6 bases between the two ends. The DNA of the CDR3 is TGTGCCGCCGGGACAGATACGCAGTATTTT. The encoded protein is CAAGTDTQYF.

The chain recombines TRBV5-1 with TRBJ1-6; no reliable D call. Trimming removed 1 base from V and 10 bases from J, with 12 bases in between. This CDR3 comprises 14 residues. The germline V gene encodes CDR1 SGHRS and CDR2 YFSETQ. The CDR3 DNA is TGCGCCAGCAGCTTGTGGGGTCTTAAGTCACCCCTCCACTTT. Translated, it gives CASSLWGLKSPLHF. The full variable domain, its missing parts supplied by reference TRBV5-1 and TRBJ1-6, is KAGVTQTPRYLIKTRGQQVTLSCSPISGHRSVSWYQQTPGQGLQFLFEYFSETQRNKGNFPGRFSGRQFSNSRSEMNVSTLELGDSALYLCASSLWGLKSPLHFGNGTRLTVT.

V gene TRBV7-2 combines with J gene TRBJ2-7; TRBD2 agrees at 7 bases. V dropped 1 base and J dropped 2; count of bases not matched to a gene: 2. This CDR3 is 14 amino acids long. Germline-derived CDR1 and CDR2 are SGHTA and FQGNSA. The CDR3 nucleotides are TGTGCCAGCAGCTTAGACGGGACTACCTACGAGCAGTACTTC. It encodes CASSLDGTTYEQYF.

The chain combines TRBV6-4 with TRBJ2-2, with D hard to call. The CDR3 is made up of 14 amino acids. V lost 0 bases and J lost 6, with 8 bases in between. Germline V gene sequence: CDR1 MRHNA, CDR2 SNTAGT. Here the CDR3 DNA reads TGTGCCAGCAGTGACTCGCTAGAAGCCGGGGAGCTGTTTTTT. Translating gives CASSDSLEAGELFF.

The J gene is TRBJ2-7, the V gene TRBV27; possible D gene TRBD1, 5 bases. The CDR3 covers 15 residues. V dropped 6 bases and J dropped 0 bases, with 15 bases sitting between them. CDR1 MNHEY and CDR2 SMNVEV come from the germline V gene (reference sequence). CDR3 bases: TGTGCCAGCAGGGCCTTTAGTGGGGCCTCCTACGAGCAGTACTTC. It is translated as CASRAFSGASYEQYF.

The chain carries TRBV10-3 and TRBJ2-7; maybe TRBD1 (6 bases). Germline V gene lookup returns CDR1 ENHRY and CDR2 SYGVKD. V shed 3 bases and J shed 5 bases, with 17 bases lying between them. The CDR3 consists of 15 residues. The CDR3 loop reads CAISESNGQRDEQYF. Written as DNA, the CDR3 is TGTGCCATCAGTGAATCGAATGGACAGCGCGACGAGCAGTACTTC.

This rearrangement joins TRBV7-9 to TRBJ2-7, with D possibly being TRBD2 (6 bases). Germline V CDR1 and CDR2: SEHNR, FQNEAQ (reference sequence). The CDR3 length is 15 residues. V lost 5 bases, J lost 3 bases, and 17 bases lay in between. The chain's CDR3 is CASSKTEGNIYEQYF. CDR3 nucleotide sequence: TGTGCCAGCAGCAAAACGGAGGGTAACATCTACGAGCAGTACTTC. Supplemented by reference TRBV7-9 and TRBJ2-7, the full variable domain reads DTGVSQNPRHKITKRGQNVTFRCDPISEHNRLYWYRQTLGQGPEFLTYFQNEAQLEKSRLLSDRFSAERPKGSFSTLEIQRTEQGDSAMYLCASSKTEGNIYEQYFGPGTRLTVT.

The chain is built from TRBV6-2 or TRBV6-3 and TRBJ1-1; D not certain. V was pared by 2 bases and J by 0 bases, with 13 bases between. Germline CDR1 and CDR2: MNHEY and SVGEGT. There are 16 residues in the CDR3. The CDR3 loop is CASSYTAKGMNTEAFF. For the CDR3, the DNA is TGTGCCAGCAGTTACACGGCGAAAGGAATGAACACTGAAGCTTTCTTT.

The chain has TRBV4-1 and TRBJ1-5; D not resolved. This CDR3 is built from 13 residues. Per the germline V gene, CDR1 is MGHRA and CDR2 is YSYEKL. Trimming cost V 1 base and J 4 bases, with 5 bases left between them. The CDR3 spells CASSQGRNQPQHF. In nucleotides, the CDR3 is TGCGCCAGCAGCCAAGGCAGGAATCAGCCCCAGCATTTT.

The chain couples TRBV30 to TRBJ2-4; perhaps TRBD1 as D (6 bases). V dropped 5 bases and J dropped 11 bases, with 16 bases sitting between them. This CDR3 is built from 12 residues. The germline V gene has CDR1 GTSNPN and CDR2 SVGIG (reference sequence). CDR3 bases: TGTGCCTGGGGGGGCCTCCGGGAAGTTCAGTACTTC. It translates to CAWGGLREVQYF.

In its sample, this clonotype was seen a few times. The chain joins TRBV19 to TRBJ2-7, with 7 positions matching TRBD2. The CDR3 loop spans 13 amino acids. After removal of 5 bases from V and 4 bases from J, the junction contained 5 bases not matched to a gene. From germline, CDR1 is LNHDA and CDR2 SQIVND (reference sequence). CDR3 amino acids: CASSPSAGYEQYF. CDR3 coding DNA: TGTGCCAGTAGTCCTTCAGCGGGGTACGAGCAGTACTTC.

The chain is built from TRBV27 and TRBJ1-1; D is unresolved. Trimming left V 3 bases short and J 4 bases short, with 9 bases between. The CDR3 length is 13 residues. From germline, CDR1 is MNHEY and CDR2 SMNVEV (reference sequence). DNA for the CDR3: TGTGCCAGCAGTTTTCTTTCGGGCACTGAAGCTTTCTTT. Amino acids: CASSFLSGTEAFF.

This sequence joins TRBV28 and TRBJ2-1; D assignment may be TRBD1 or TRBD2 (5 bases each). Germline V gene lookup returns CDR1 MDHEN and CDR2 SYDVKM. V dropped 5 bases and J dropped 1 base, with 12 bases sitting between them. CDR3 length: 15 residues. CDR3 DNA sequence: TGTGCCAGCAGTCATGGGACCTATTCCTACAATGAGCAGTTCTTC. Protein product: CASSHGTYSYNEQFF.